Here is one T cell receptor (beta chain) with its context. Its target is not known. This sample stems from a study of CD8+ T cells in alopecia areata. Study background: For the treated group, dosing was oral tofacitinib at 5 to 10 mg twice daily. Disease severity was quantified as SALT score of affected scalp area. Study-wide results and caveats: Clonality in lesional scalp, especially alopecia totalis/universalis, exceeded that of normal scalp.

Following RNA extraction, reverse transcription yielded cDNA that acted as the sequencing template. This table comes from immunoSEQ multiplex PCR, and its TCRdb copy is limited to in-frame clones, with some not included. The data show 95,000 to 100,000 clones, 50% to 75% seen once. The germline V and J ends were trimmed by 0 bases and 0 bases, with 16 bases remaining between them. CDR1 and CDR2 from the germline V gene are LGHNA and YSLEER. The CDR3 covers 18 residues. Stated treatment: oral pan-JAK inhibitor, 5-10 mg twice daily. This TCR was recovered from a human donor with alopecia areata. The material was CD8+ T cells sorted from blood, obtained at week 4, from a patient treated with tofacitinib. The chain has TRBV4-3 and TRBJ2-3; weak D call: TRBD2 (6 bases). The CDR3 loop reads CASSQDIDGGLSTDTQYF. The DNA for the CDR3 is TGCGCCAGCAGCCAAGATATAGATGGGGGGTTGAGCACAGATACGCAGTATTTT.